Below, one TCR beta chain is given with its context. The antigen remains undetermined. The table came from immunoSEQ multiplex PCR; TCRdb's copy has only in-frame clones and leaves some out. The table records hundreds of thousands of clones, over 75% of them present only once. This entry belongs to a study of cytomegalovirus exposure and HLA in healthy donors. Germline values: CDR1 GTSNPN, CDR2 SVGIG (reference sequence). Trimming removed 2 bases from V and 5 bases from J, with 15 bases in between. There are 14 residues in the CDR3. Study-wide findings and caveats: The investigators catalogued 164 TCR beta chains as cytomegalovirus-associated. Rare TCR sequences dominated, though some public TCRs recurred in many donors.

This clonotype originated in a young woman in good health and CMV-seropositive. What was sequenced was PBMCs. V usage is TRBV30 and J usage is TRBJ2-5; D perhaps matches TRBD1 (5 bases). CDR3 nucleotide sequence: TGTGCCTGGAGTAGTACAGGTTTGGGGGAGACCCAGTACTTC. This translates into CAWSSTGLGETQYF. Supplemented by reference TRBV30 and TRBJ2-5, the full variable domain reads SQTIHQWPATLVQPVGSPLSLECTVEGTSNPNLYWYRQAAGRGLQLLFYSVGIGQISSEVPQNLSASRPQDRQFILSSKKLLLSDSGFYLCAWSSTGLGETQYFGPGTRLLVL.